The 17 T cell receptor beta chains below come from one sample, sequenced in a study of cytomegalovirus exposure and HLA in healthy donors. The PCR had 60 Vbeta and 13 Jbeta primers. TCRdb's copy holds only in-frame clones and misses some; the assay was immunoSEQ multiplex PCR. The sample lists 150,000 to 200,000 clones, around 77% seen once, with 1.5% to 2% in the top ten. Sample: PBMCs. The source of these receptors is a woman aged 25 to 39 in good health and CMV-seronegative.

The rearrangement links TRBV28 to TRBJ2-3; 10 positions match TRBD2. V dropped 7 bases and J dropped 2; count of bases not matched to a gene: 9. The CDR3 spans 16 residues. Germline CDR1 is MDHEN and CDR2 is SYDVKM. This chain's CDR3 is CASKIHSGRNTDTQYF. In DNA, the CDR3 is TGTGCCAGCAAGATACATAGCGGGAGGAACACAGATACGCAGTATTTT.

The chain combines TRBV11-3 with TRBJ1-1; the D is unclear. Between the trimmed V and J ends, which lost 7 bases and 0 bases, there was a span of 6 bases. CDR1 and CDR2 (germline): SGHNT, YENEEA. This CDR3 has 12 amino acids. The CDR3 spells CASNGLNTEAFF. Written as DNA, the CDR3 is TGTGCCAGCAATGGCTTGAACACTGAAGCTTTCTTT.

This chain joins TRBV19 and TRBJ2-7; 7 nucleotides match TRBD1. V shed 10 bases and J 7 bases; nucleotides not matched to a gene: 16. The CDR3 loop spans 14 amino acids. Germline values: CDR1 LNHDA, CDR2 SQIVND (reference sequence). Written as DNA, the CDR3 is TGTGCCACCGCGACAGGGATGGAGCCTCGAGAGCAGTACTTC. Translation gives CATATGMEPREQYF. The full variable domain, in which reference TRBV19 and TRBJ2-7 provide the parts outside the CDR3, is DGGITQSPKYLFRKEGQNVTLSCEQNLNHDAMYWYRQDPGQGLRLIYYSQIVNDFQKGDIAEGYSVSREKKESFPLTVTSAQKNPTAFYLCATATGMEPREQYFGPGTRLTVT.

The table lists this clone with a count of one. This CDR3 is CASSLQGARSDTQYF. The CDR3 DNA is TGTGCCAGCAGCTTACAGGGGGCGCGATCAGATACGCAGTATTTT. The genes are TRBV7-9 and TRBJ2-3; 8 nucleotides agree with TRBD1. V gave up 2 bases and J gave up 4 bases; unmatched junction bases: 5. Germline values: CDR1 SEHNR, CDR2 FQNEAQ (reference sequence). This CDR3 has 15 residues.

The chain links TRBV7-7 to TRBJ2-5, with TRBD1 identical over 8 bases. The CDR3 runs to 15 residues. Germline CDR1 reads SSHAT; CDR2 reads FNYEAQ (reference sequence). The trim removed 5 bases at V and 5 bases at J, leaving 10 bases unmatched. The CDR3 DNA sequence: TGTGCCAGCAGCACCGGGACAGGTTTGGGGGAGACCCAGTACTTC. This codes for CASSTGTGLGETQYF. Using reference TRBV7-7 and TRBJ2-5 for the parts outside the CDR3, the full variable domain is GAGVSQSPRYKVTKRGQDVTLRCDPISSHATLYWYQQALGQGPEFLTYFNYEAQPDKSGLPSDRFSAERPEGSISTLTIQRTEQRDSAMYRCASSTGTGLGETQYFGPGTRLLVL.

V usage is TRBV27 and J usage is TRBJ2-1; 7 positions match TRBD2. V was clipped by 5 bases and J by 6 bases; unmatched bases: 13. This CDR3 is 16 amino acids long. Germline V lookup: CDR1 MNHEY, CDR2 SMNVEV (reference sequence). The CDR3 nucleotides read TGTGCCAGCAGTGCTTACCTCGGACTAGTCAGCAATGAGCAGTTCTTC. This gives the protein CASSAYLGLVSNEQFF.

The chain recombines TRBV19 with TRBJ1-2, with 8 nucleotides matching TRBD1. The CDR3 is 17 amino acids. Trimming removed 7 bases from V and 8 bases from J; junction bases left unmatched: 21. CDR1 and CDR2 from the germline V gene are LNHDA and SQIVND (reference sequence). CDR3 residues: CASTPLSQTRTGSGYTF. CDR3 DNA sequence: TGTGCCAGTACCCCGTTATCCCAGACGCGGACAGGGAGCGGCTACACCTTC.

This chain connects TRBV6-1 to TRBJ2-7; 8 nucleotides match TRBD2. CDR1 is MNHNS and CDR2 is SASEGT in the germline V gene. Trimming took 7 bases from V and 3 from J; bases not matched to a gene: 8. This CDR3 contains 14 residues. DNA for the CDR3: TGTGCCAGCACACAACTGGGACTAGTCTACGAGCAGTACTTC. Translating gives CASTQLGLVYEQYF.

The genes are TRBV7-6 and TRBJ2-2, with unresolved D. V lost 3 bases to trimming and J lost 0 bases, with 5 bases between them. This CDR3 spans 14 amino acids. CDR1 and CDR2 from the germline V gene are SGHVS and FNYEAQ. CDR3 in amino acids: CASSFEANTGELFF. In DNA form, the CDR3 reads TGTGCCAGCAGCTTTGAGGCGAACACCGGGGAGCTGTTTTTT.

The chain has TRBV5-1 and TRBJ2-7, with a weak D call TRBD1 (6 bases). CDR1 is SGHRS, CDR2 YFSETQ, per germline. CDR3 length: 17 residues. The V gene lost 4 bases and the J gene lost 12 bases, with 32 bases spanning the gap. The chain's CDR3 is CASSPQRTGTVTTERYF. DNA of the CDR3: TGCGCCAGCAGCCCCCAGAGAACAGGGACCGTAACAACGGAACGGTACTTC.

V is TRBV5-4 and J is TRBJ1-2, with D maybe TRBD1 (6 bases). CDR3 length equals 14 residues. The V end was cut by 4 bases, the J end by 8 bases, with 18 bases between. Looked up from germline, CDR1 is SGHNT and CDR2 is YYREEE (reference sequence). Here the CDR3 reads CASSITGSFGGYTF. DNA of the CDR3: TGTGCCAGCAGCATTACAGGGAGCTTTGGGGGCTACACCTTC.

This chain connects TRBV30 to TRBJ2-3, with 7 positions matching TRBD2. The CDR3 covers 18 residues. From germline, CDR1 is GTSNPN and CDR2 SVGIG (reference sequence). The V and J ends lost 2 bases and 0 bases, in that order; junction bases with no gene match: 14. The CDR3 sequence: CAWSPGRASFTSTDTQYF. For the CDR3, the DNA is TGTGCCTGGAGTCCAGGGAGGGCCTCTTTTACTAGCACAGATACGCAGTATTTT.

The chain uses TRBV28 and TRBJ2-6; 12 positions agree with TRBD1. This CDR3 has 18 amino acids. Germline V lookup: CDR1 MDHEN, CDR2 SYDVKM. Germline trimming cut 2 bases from V and 3 bases from J; bases unmatched to any gene: 5. The CDR3 coding sequence is TGTGCCAGCAGTTTAAGGGACAGGGGGCTAGTTGGGGCCAACGTCCTGACTTTC. As protein: CASSLRDRGLVGANVLTF. The full variable domain, rest sourced from reference TRBV28 and TRBJ2-6, is DVKVTQSSRYLVKRTGEKVFLECVQDMDHENMFWYRQDPGLGLRLIYFSYDVKMKEKGDIPEGYSVSREKKERFSLILESASTNQTSMYLCASSLRDRGLVGANVLTFGAGSRLTVL.

V is TRBV6-6 and J is TRBJ2-7; 10 nucleotides line up with TRBD1. The V gene end was trimmed by 6 bases and the J gene end by 6 bases; junction bases not matched to a gene: 11. CDR1 and CDR2 from the germline V gene are MNHNY and SVGAGI (reference sequence). This CDR3 region has 15 residues. The CDR3 nucleotides are TGTGCCAGCAGACTCCTCCCTGACAGGGGGCGCGAGCAGTACTTC. Its protein product is CASRLLPDRGREQYF.

The genes are TRBV19 and TRBJ1-5, with 10 bases aligning to TRBD1. J gave up 3 bases and V 4 bases, and 3 bases lay outside the gene matches. This CDR3 has 15 amino acids. CDR1 is LNHDA, CDR2 SQIVND, per germline (reference sequence). The CDR3 bases are TGTGCCAGTAGTAGGACAGGGGGTTACAATCAGCCCCAGCATTTT. This codes for CASSRTGGYNQPQHF.

V gene TRBV15 combines with J gene TRBJ2-7; 13 bases align to TRBD2. The CDR3 runs to 15 residues. Germline V CDR1 and CDR2: LNHNV, YYDKDF (reference sequence). V shed 5 bases and J 3 bases; nucleotides not matched to a gene: 4. This CDR3 is CATSGGTSGIYEQYF. The DNA for the CDR3 is TGTGCCACCAGCGGCGGGACTAGCGGGATCTACGAGCAGTACTTC.

In this sample, this clone turned up once. Other DNA sequences in this sample translate to the same CDR3. The rearrangement links TRBV19 to TRBJ2-7, with 9 nucleotides matching TRBD1. The length of the CDR3 is 14 residues. With 7 bases clipped from V and 0 bases from J, the junction kept 4 bases outside the gene matches. The V gene's germline CDR1 is LNHDA and CDR2 SQIVND (reference sequence). The CDR3 sequence: CASTPGQGSYEQYF. In nucleotides, the CDR3 is TGTGCCAGTACCCCGGGACAGGGCTCCTACGAGCAGTACTTC. The variable domain in full, completed from reference TRBV19 and TRBJ2-7, reads DGGITQSPKYLFRKEGQNVTLSCEQNLNHDAMYWYRQDPGQGLRLIYYSQIVNDFQKGDIAEGYSVSREKKESFPLTVTSAQKNPTAFYLCASTPGQGSYEQYFGPGTRLTVT.